Below, 24 T cell receptor beta chains from the same sample are listed, as sequenced in a study of Ad26.COV2.S vaccination and SARS-CoV-2 variants. Assay: immunoSEQ multiplex PCR; the TCRdb copy retains only in-frame clones and omits some. The sample shows about 260,000 clones, 87% of them seen only once. Treatment: around 19 received Ad26.COV2.S at low or high dose, single or two shots; about 5 received placebo; per-sample allocation not given. The study sampled participants on day 63 after the first vaccine or placebo injection. This material consisted of peripheral blood, taken in a trial of Ad26.COV2.S vaccine versus placebo. These receptors were obtained from a person aged 18-60 years who received the Ad26.COV2.S COVID-19 vaccine or a placebo.

The CDR3 bases are TGTGCCAGCAGCGTTACTACCCAAGAGACCCAGTACTTC. It specifies CASSVTTQETQYF. V is TRBV11-2 and J is TRBJ2-5; D uncertain. The V and J ends lost 5 bases and 1 base respectively, with 8 bases between them. The CDR3 extends over 13 amino acids. Germline V gene sequence: CDR1 SGHAT, CDR2 FQNNGV.

The chain carries TRBV9 and TRBJ1-2; the D gene is possibly TRBD1 (6 bases). Per germline, CDR1 SGDLS and CDR2 YYNGEE. The CDR3 length is 15 residues. Deletions cut 3 bases from V and 1 base from J, with 13 bases between. The CDR3 sequence: CASSGYRDLNYGYTF. The CDR3 nucleotides are TGTGCCAGCAGCGGTTACAGGGACCTTAACTATGGCTACACCTTC.

The genes are TRBV7-9 and TRBJ2-2, with 9 bases matching TRBD2. The trim removed 5 bases at V and 1 base at J, leaving 2 bases unmatched. The CDR3 spans 15 residues. Germline values: CDR1 SEHNR, CDR2 FQNEAQ (reference sequence). CDR3 in amino acids: CASSQTSGNTGELFF. The DNA of the CDR3 is TGTGCCAGCAGCCAGACTAGCGGGAACACCGGGGAGCTGTTTTTT.

J is TRBJ2-3 and V is TRBV24-1; TRBD2 might be the D (6 bases). The germline CDR1 and CDR2 sequences are KGHDR and SFDVKD. The CDR3 is made up of 15 amino acids. Trimming pared 9 bases from V and 5 bases from J, leaving 20 bases between. The CDR3 protein is CATQGSSARGDTQYF. CDR3 nucleotides: TGTGCCACCCAGGGTTCGTCCGCGCGGGGAGATACGCAGTATTTT.

The chain combines TRBV7-2 with TRBJ2-4; TRBD1 matches at 10 bases. The V gene's germline CDR1 is SGHTA and CDR2 FQGNSA. This CDR3 comprises 14 residues. Trimming removed 4 bases from V and 8 bases from J; junction bases left unmatched: 5. CDR3 DNA: TGTGCCAGCAGCTCACCGGGACAGGGGCACATTCAGTACTTC. Its protein product is CASSSPGQGHIQYF.

This clone was detected once. The V and J genes are TRBV5-1 and TRBJ2-1; 14 bases match TRBD2. Germline V gene data show CDR1 as SGHRS and CDR2 as YFSETQ. This CDR3 has 17 residues. The trim removed 1 base at V and 8 bases at J, leaving 8 bases unmatched. This chain's CDR3 is CASSLLGLAGVGYEQFF. In DNA, the CDR3 is TGCGCCAGCAGCTTGTTGGGACTAGCGGGGGTGGGATATGAGCAGTTCTTC.

The chain couples TRBV27 to TRBJ1-5; TRBD1 is a possible D gene (5 bases). V was trimmed by 3 bases and J by 16 bases, leaving 19 bases between them. The CDR3 extends over 13 amino acids. The germline CDR1 and CDR2 sequences are MNHEY and SMNVEV (reference sequence). The CDR3 sequence: CASSFGVGGEQHF. CDR3 DNA sequence: TGTGCCAGCAGTTTCGGGGTCGGAGGGGAGCAACATTTT.

This clone was seen more than once but under ten times. The chain carries TRBV3-1 (or the pseudogene TRBV3-2) and TRBJ1-5; TRBD1 might be the D (5 bases). This CDR3 contains 14 residues. Deletions cut 4 bases from V and 5 bases from J, with 12 bases between. Germline V gene sequence: CDR1 LGHDT, CDR2 YNNKEL (reference sequence). The CDR3 nucleotides are TGTGCCAGCAGCCCAATGACAGTAGATCAGCCCCAGCATTTT. It yields the protein CASSPMTVDQPQHF.

V usage is TRBV30 and J usage is TRBJ2-2; D remains ambiguous. Trimming stripped 2 bases from V and 6 bases from J, with 13 bases between. CDR3 length equals 14 residues. The germline CDR1 and CDR2 sequences are GTSNPN and SVGIG (reference sequence). Written as DNA, the CDR3 is TGTGCCTGGAGTCACATGAGAGGCGCCGGGGAGCTGTTTTTT. Amino acid sequence: CAWSHMRGAGELFF.

In its sample, this clone was seen a few times. This chain links TRBV11-2 with TRBJ1-2, with TRBD1 matching 7 bases. This CDR3 is built from 14 residues. Germline V gene sequence: CDR1 SGHAT, CDR2 FQNNGV. V shed 5 bases, J shed 8 bases, and the junction held 11 bases outside the gene matches. The CDR3 region is CASSLRTGEEGYTF. The CDR3 region has the DNA TGTGCCAGCAGCCTTAGAACAGGGGAGGAAGGCTACACCTTC.

This clone appeared once. V gene TRBV3-1 (or the pseudogene TRBV3-2) combines with J gene TRBJ2-5; D unclear. Per germline, CDR1 LGHDT and CDR2 YNNKEL (reference sequence). Trimming shortened V by 0 bases and J by 4 bases, and 15 bases separated the two germline ends. The CDR3 extends over 16 amino acids. The CDR3 DNA reads TGTGCCAGCAGCCAAGATCAAAATTTAGGTGCAGAGACCCAGTACTTC. Translation: CASSQDQNLGAETQYF.

The J gene is TRBJ2-1, the V gene TRBV28, with D uncertain. Trimming shortened V by 5 bases and J by 4 bases, and 6 bases separated the two germline ends. Germline V gene data show CDR1 as MDHEN and CDR2 as SYDVKM. CDR3 length: 12 residues. This CDR3 is CASSTNYNEQFF. In DNA form, the CDR3 reads TGTGCCAGCAGTACTAATTACAATGAGCAGTTCTTC.

This chain uses TRBV30 with TRBJ2-5, with D unresolved. The CDR3 consists of 15 residues. Trimming pared 2 bases from V and 1 base from J, leaving 14 bases between. Looked up from germline, CDR1 is GTSNPN and CDR2 is SVGIG (reference sequence). CDR3 residues: CAWSPPLFFQETQYF. DNA of the CDR3: TGTGCCTGGAGTCCCCCCCTATTTTTCCAAGAGACCCAGTACTTC.

The chain combines TRBV30 with TRBJ2-1; 13 bases align to TRBD2. Germline values: CDR1 GTSNPN, CDR2 SVGIG (reference sequence). This CDR3 region has 14 residues. The V segment lost 0 bases and the J segment 9 bases; nucleotides outside the gene matches: 2. The CDR3 loop reads CAWSVRTSGGEQFF. The CDR3 DNA sequence: TGTGCCTGGAGTGTCCGGACTAGCGGGGGTGAGCAGTTCTTC.

The table lists this clone with a few counts. An end of the junction differs from the germline gene, which may be a read error. The chain carries TRBV7-7 and TRBJ1-3; the D is unclear. The germline V gene encodes CDR1 SSHAT and CDR2 FNYEAQ (reference sequence). The CDR3 totals 15 residues. The CDR3 sequence is CASSLGPEPGNTIYF. The CDR3 DNA reads TGTGCTAGCAGCTTAGGCCCAGAACCTGGAAACACCATATATTTT. Complete variable domain (other parts from reference TRBV7-7 and TRBJ1-3): GAGVSQSPRYKVTKRGQDVTLRCDPISSHATLYWYQQALGQGPEFLTYFNYEAQPDKSGLPSDRFSAERPEGSISTLTIQRTEQRDSAMYRCASSLGPEPGNTIYFGEGSWLTVV.

The chain links TRBV4-1 to TRBJ2-6; no firm D call. The CDR3 is 17 residues long. Trimming stripped 1 base from V and 0 bases from J, with 10 bases between. Germline CDR1 and CDR2: MGHRA and YSYEKL. CDR3 sequence: CASSQGRPSSGANVLTF. Written as DNA, the CDR3 is TGCGCCAGCAGCCAAGGTCGTCCAAGCTCTGGGGCCAACGTCCTGACTTTC.

The V and J genes are TRBV11-3 and TRBJ2-1, with TRBD2 matching 7 bases. The CDR3 has 15 residues. CDR1 is SGHNT and CDR2 is YENEEA in the germline V gene. The trim removed 1 base at V and 6 bases at J, leaving 6 bases unmatched. This chain's CDR3 is CASSLGGSPSNEQFF. Written as DNA, the CDR3 is TGTGCCAGCAGCTTAGGCGGGAGCCCCTCCAATGAGCAGTTCTTC. Variable domain in full (rest from reference TRBV11-3 and TRBJ2-1): EAGVVQSPRYKIIEKKQPVAFWCNPISGHNTLYWYLQNLGQGPELLIRYENEEAVDDSQLPKDRFSAERLKGVDSTLKIQPAELGDSAVYLCASSLGGSPSNEQFFGPGTRLTVL.

This chain links TRBV2 with TRBJ1-5; TRBD1 agrees at 10 bases. Germline CDR1 reads SNHLY; CDR2 reads FYNNEI. Losses at the gene ends were 7 bases for V and 8 bases for J; bases not matched to a gene: 8. The CDR3 is made up of 14 amino acids. CDR3 nucleotide sequence: TGTGCCAGCACCGGGAGGACAGGGGGGGAGCCCCAGCATTTT. Protein: CASTGRTGGEPQHF.

V gene TRBV16 combines with J gene TRBJ2-3, with unresolved D. The CDR3 sequence is 16 residues long. Germline lookup yields CDR1 KGHSY and CDR2 FQNENV. V shed 3 bases and J shed 2 bases, with 15 bases lying between them. In nucleotides, the CDR3 is TGTGCCAGCAGCCAGTCAGAAGCCTGGCACACAGATACGCAGTATTTT. As protein: CASSQSEAWHTDTQYF.

The chain couples TRBV7-9 to TRBJ2-5; 10 positions match TRBD2. The germline gives CDR1 SEHNR, CDR2 FQNEAQ (reference sequence). The CDR3 has 14 amino acids. Germline trimming cut 10 bases from V and 9 bases from J; bases unmatched to any gene: 14. The CDR3: CAIPGSGRAEAQYF. The CDR3 DNA reads as TGTGCCATCCCAGGGAGCGGGAGGGCCGAAGCCCAGTACTTC.

The rearrangement links TRBV29-1 to TRBJ1-1, with 8 bases lining up with TRBD1. With 7 bases clipped from V and 1 base from J, the junction kept 2 bases outside the gene matches. The CDR3 totals 12 residues. Germline CDR1 reads SQVTM; CDR2 reads ANQGSEA. The CDR3 DNA reads as TGCAGCGGCACAGGGGGGAACACTGAAGCTTTCTTT. Translating gives CSGTGGNTEAFF.

This rearrangement joins TRBV6-2 or TRBV6-3 to TRBJ2-3; D perhaps matches TRBD1 (6 bases). Germline CDR1 and CDR2: MNHEY and SVGEGT. The V gene lost 2 bases and the J gene lost 7 bases, with 19 bases spanning the gap. This CDR3 has 16 amino acids. The CDR3 loop reads CASSYHPGAQRNTQYF. The CDR3 nucleotides read TGTGCCAGCAGTTACCACCCAGGGGCGCAGAGGAATACGCAGTATTTT.

This clone was counted between two and nine times. The genes are TRBV5-8 and TRBJ2-3; TRBD1 might be the D (6 bases). CDR1 is SGHTS, CDR2 YDEGEE, per germline. Trimming removed 2 bases at V and 4 bases at J, with 11 bases between. This CDR3 is built from 14 residues. The CDR3 sequence: CASSFMGASDTQYF. CDR3 DNA sequence: TGTGCCAGCAGCTTTATGGGGGCCTCAGATACGCAGTATTTT.

The V call is TRBV5-6, the J call TRBJ1-1; no firm D call. The V and J ends lost 0 bases and 2 bases respectively, with 14 bases between them. The length of the CDR3 is 16 residues. Looked up from germline, CDR1 is SGHDT and CDR2 is YYEEEE. The CDR3 sequence is CASSLGRVWGNTEAFF. CDR3 coding DNA: TGTGCCAGCAGCTTGGGCCGGGTTTGGGGAAACACTGAAGCTTTCTTT.